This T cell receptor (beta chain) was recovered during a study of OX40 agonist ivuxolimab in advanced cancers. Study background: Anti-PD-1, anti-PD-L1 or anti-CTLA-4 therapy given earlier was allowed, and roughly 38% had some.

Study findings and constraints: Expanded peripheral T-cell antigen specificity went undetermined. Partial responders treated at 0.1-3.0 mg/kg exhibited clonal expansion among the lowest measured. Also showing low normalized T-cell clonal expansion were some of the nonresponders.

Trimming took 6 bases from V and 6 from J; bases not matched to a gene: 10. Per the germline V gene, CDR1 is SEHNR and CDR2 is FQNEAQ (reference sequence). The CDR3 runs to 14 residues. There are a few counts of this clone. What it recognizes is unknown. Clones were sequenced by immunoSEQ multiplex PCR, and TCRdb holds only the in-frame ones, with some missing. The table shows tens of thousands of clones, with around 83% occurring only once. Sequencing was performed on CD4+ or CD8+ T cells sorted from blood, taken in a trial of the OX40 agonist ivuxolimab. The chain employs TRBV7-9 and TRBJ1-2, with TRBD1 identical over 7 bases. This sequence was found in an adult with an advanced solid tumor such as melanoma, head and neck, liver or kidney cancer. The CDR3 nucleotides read TGTGCCAGCAGTTCAGACAGGGACGGTCATGGCTACACCTTC. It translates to CASSSDRDGHGYTF.